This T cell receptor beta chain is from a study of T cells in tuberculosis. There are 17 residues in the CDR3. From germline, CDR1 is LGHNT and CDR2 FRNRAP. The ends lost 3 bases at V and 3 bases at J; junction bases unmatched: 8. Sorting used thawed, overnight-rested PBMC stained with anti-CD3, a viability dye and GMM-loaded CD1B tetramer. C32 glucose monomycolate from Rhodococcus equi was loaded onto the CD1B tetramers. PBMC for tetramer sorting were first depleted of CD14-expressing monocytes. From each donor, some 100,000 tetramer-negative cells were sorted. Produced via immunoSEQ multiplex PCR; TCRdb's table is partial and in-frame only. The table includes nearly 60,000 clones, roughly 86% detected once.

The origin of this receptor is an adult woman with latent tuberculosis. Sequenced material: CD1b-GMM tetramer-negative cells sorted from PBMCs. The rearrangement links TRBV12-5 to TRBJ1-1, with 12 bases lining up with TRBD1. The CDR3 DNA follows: TGTGCTAGTGGTTTCCGAGCGGGACAGGGGGCGCACACTGAAGCTTTCTTT. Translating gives CASGFRAGQGAHTEAFF.